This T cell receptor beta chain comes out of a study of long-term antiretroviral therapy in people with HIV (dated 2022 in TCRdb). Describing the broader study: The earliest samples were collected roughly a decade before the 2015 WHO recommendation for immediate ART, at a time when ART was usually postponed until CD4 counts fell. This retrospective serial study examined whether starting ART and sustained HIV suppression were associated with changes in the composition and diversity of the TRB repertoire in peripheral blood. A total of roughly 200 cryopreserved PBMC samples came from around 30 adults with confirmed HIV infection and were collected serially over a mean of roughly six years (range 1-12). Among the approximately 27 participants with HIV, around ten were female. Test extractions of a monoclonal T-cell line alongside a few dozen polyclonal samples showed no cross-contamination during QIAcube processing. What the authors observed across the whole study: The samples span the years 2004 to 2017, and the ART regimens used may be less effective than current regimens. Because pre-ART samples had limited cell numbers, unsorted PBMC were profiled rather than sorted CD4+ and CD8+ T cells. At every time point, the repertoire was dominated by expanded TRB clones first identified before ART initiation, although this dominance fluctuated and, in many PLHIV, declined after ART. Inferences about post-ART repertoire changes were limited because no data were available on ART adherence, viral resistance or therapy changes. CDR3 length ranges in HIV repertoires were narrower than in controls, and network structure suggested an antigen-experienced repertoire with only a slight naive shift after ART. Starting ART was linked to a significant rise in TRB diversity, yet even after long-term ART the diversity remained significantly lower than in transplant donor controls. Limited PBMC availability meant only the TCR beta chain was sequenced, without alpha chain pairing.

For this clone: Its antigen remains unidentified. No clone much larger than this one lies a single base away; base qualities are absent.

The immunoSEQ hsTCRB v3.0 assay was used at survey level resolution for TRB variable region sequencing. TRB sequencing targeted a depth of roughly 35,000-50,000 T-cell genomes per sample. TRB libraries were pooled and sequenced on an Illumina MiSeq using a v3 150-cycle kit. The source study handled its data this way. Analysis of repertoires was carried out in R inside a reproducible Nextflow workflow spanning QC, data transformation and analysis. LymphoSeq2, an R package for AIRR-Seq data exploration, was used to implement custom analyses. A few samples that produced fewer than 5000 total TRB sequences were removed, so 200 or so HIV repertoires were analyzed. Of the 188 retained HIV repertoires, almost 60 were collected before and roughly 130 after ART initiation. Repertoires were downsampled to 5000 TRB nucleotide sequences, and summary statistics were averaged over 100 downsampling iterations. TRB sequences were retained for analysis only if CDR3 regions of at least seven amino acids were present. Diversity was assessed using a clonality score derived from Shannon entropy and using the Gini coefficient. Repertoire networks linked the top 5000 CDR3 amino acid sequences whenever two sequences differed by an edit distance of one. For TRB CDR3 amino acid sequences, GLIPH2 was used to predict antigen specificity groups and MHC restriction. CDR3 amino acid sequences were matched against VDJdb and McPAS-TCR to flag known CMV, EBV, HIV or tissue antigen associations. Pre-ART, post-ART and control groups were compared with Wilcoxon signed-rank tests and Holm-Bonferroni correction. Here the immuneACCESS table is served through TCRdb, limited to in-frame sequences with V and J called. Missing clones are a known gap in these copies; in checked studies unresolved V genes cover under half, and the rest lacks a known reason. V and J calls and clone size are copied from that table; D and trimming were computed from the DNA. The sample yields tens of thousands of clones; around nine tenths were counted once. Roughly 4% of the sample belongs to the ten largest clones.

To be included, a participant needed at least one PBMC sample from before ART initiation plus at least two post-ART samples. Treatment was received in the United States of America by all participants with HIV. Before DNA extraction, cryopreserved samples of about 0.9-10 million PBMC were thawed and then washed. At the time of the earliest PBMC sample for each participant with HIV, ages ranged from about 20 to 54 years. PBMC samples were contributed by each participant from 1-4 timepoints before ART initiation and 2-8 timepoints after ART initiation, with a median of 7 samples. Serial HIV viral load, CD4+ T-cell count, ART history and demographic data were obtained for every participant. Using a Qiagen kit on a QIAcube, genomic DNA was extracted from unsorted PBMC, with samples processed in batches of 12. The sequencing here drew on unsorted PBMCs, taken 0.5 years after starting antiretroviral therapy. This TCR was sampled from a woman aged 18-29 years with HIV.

The sequenced DNA: TGTGCCAGCAGCCCCACCAGAGCGGAAGAGACCCAGTACTTC. Its coded protein is CASSPTRAEETQYF. The rearrangement combines TRBV7-9 with TRBJ2-5; TRBD2 might be the D gene, on 5 matching bases. At the junction V is shortened by 5 bases and J by 3 bases, with 13 bases in between. The CDR3 holds 14 amino acids from the cysteine to the phenylalanine. Only the CDR3 portion is preserved as DNA: 42 bases, with reading frame beginning at the first base. Based on the germline V gene (reference sequence), the CDR1 and CDR2 sequences are SEHNR and FQNEAQ.